This T cell receptor (beta chain) appears in the sequencing data of a study of cytomegalovirus exposure and HLA in healthy donors. Study-level background: Genotyping showed roughly 77% of approximately 430 donors falling in the Caucasian-associated ancestry cluster. Whole-study results and caveats: Across all donors, roughly uniform sequencing depth was an assumption of the presence/absence analyses. In a later analysis, TCR beta V- and J-gene trimming showed a link to a missense DCLRE1C variant.

Whereas donors were nominally healthy upon sampling, unrecorded immune exposures were probable. The PCR employed 60 Vbeta primers together with 13 Jbeta primers. The method was immunoSEQ multiplex PCR; TCRdb's version includes in-frame clones alone and lacks a portion of them. The sample lists some 100,000 clones, under 80% seen once, with approximately 4.3% in the top ten. This clone was recorded only once. The antigen is undetermined. The TCR comes from a woman aged 18-35 years in good health and CMV-seropositive. The material sequenced was PBMCs.

The CDR3 sequence: CASSLGTALAYEQYF. CDR3 DNA: TGTGCCAGCAGCTTAGGGACAGCGCTCGCCTACGAGCAGTACTTC. The chain carries TRBV7-8 and TRBJ2-7; D might be TRBD1 (6 bases). With 1 base removed from V and 2 bases from J, the gap between germline ends came to 12 bases. Germline loops: CDR1 SGHVS, CDR2 FQNEAQ. The CDR3 is made up of 15 amino acids.